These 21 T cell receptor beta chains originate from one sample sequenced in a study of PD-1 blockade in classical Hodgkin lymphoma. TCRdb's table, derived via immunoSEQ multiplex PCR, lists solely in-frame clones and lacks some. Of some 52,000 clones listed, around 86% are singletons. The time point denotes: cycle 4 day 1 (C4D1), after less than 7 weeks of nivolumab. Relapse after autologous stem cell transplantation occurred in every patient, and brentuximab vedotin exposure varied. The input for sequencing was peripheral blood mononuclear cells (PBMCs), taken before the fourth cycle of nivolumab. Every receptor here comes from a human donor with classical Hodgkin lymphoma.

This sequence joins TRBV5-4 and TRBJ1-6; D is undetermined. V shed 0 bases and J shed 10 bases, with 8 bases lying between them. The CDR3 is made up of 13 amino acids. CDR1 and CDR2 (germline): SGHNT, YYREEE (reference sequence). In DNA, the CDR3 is TGTGCCAGCAGCTTGGTTTCTCGATCACCCCTCCACTTT. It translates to CASSLVSRSPLHF.

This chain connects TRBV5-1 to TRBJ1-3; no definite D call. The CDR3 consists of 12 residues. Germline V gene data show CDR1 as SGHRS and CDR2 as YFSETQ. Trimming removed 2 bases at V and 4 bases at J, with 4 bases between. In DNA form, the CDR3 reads TGCGCCAGCAGCTTTGAGGGAAACACCATATATTTT. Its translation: CASSFEGNTIYF.

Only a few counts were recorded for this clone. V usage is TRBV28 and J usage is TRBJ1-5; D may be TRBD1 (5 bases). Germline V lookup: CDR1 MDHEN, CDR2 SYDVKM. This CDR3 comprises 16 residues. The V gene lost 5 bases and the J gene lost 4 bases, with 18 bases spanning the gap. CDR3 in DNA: TGTGCCAGCAGTCCCCTATCCCAGGGAGGGAATCAGCCCCAGCATTTT. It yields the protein CASSPLSQGGNQPQHF.

CDR3: CASSEGRRAPLATQYF. As DNA, the CDR3 is TGTGCCAGCAGTGAAGGCCGGCGGGCCCCGTTGGCGACCCAGTACTTC. This chain links TRBV2 with TRBJ2-5; D may be TRBD2 (5 bases). Trimming removed 1 base from V and 7 bases from J, with 19 bases in between. The CDR3 is 16 amino acids. Germline V gene data show CDR1 as SNHLY and CDR2 as FYNNEI.

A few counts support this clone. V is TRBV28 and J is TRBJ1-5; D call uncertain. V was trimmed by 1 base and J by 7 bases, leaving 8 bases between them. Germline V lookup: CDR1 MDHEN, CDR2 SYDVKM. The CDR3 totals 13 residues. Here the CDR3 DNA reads TGTGCCAGCAGTTTATTCGGACGCCAGCCCCAGCATTTT. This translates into CASSLFGRQPQHF. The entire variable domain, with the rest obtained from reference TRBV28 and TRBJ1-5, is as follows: DVKVTQSSRYLVKRTGEKVFLECVQDMDHENMFWYRQDPGLGLRLIYFSYDVKMKEKGDIPEGYSVSREKKERFSLILESASTNQTSMYLCASSLFGRQPQHFGDGTRLSIL.

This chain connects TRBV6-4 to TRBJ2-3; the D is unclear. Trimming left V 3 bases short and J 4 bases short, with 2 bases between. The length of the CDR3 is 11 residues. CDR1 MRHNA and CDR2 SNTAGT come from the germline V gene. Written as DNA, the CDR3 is TGTGCCAGCAGTGATTCAGATACGCAGTATTTT. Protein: CASSDSDTQYF.

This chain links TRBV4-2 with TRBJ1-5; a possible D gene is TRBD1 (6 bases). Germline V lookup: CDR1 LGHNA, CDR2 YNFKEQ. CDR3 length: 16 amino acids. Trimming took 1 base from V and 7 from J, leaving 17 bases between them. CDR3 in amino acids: CASSQGTDSPGQPQHF. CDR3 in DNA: TGTGCCAGCAGCCAAGGAACGGACAGCCCCGGCCAGCCCCAGCATTTT.

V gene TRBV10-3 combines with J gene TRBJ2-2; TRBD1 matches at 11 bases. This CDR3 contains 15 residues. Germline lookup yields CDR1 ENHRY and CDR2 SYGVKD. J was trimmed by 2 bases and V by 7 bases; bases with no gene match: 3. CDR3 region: CAINGQGANTGELFF. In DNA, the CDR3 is TGTGCCATCAATGGACAGGGGGCAAACACCGGGGAGCTGTTTTTT.

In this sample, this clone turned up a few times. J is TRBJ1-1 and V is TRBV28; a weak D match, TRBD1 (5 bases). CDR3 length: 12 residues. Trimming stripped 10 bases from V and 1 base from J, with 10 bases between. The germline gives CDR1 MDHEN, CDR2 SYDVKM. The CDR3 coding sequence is TGTGCCATCGAACAGGCGAACACTGAAGCTTTCTTT. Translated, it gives CAIEQANTEAFF.

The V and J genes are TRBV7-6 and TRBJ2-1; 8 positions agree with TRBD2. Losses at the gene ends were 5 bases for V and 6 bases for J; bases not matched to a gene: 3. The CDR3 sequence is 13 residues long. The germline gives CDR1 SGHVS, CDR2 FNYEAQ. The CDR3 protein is CASSPGGTNEQFF. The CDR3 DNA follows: TGTGCCAGCAGCCCGGGGGGGACCAATGAGCAGTTCTTC.

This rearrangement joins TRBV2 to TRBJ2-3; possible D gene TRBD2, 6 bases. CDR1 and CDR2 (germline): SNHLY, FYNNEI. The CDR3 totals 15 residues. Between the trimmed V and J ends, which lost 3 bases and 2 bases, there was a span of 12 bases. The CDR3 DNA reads TGTGCCAGCAGTGATACGGGGGACCTCACAGATACGCAGTATTTT. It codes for CASSDTGDLTDTQYF.

This CDR3 reads CASSLTGNLGELFF. CDR3 in DNA: TGTGCCAGCAGTCTGACAGGGAACTTGGGGGAGCTGTTTTTT. The rearrangement uses TRBV27 and TRBJ2-2; 7 positions agree with TRBD1. Germline V CDR1 and CDR2: MNHEY, SMNVEV (reference sequence). The CDR3 is 14 residues long. V lost 5 bases to trimming and J lost 8 bases; unmatched junction nucleotides: 8.

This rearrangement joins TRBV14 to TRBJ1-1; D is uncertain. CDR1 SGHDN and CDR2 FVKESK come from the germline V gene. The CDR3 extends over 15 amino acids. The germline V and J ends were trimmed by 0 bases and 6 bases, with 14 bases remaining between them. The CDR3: CASSQDPGRAAEAFF. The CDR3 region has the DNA TGTGCCAGCAGCCAAGATCCAGGAAGGGCCGCTGAAGCTTTCTTT.

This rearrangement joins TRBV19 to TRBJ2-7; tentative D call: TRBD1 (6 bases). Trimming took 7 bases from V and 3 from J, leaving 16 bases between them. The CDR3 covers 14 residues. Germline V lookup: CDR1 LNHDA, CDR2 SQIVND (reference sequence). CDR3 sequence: CASTLEAGDYEQYF. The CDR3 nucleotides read TGTGCCAGTACCTTGGAGGCAGGGGACTACGAGCAGTACTTC.

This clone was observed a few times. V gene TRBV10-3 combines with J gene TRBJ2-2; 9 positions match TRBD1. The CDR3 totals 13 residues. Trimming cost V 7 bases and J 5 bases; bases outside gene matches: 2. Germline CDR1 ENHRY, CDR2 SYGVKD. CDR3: CAITGQGTGELFF. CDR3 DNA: TGTGCCATCACTGGACAGGGGACCGGGGAGCTGTTTTTT.

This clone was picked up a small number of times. DNA for the CDR3: TGTGCCAGGGCGGGGGTAGAGACCCAGTACTTC. Protein product: CARAGVETQYF. The chain recombines TRBV2 with TRBJ2-5; 7 bases align to TRBD2. CDR3 length: 11 residues. V lost 9 bases and J lost 4; bases outside the gene matches: 2. Germline-derived CDR1 and CDR2 are SNHLY and FYNNEI.

In DNA form, the CDR3 reads TGTGCCAGCAGTTACTCGATCAGGGGCAACACCGGGGAGCTGTTTTTT. Amino acid sequence: CASSYSIRGNTGELFF. The rearrangement links TRBV6-5 to TRBJ2-2; perhaps TRBD1 as D (6 bases). CDR3 length equals 16 residues. Germline-derived CDR1 and CDR2 are MNHEY and SVGAGI. V was trimmed by 0 bases and J by 2 bases, leaving 10 bases between them.

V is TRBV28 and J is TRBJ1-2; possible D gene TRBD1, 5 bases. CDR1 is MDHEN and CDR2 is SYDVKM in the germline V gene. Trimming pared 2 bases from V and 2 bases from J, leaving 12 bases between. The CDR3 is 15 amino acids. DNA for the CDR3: TGTGCCAGCAGTTTACCCCTTCCAGGGAACTATGGCTACACCTTC. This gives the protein CASSLPLPGNYGYTF.

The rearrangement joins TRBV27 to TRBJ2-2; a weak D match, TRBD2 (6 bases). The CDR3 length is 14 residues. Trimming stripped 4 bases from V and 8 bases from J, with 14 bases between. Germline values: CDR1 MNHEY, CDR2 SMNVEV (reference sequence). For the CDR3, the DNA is TGTGCCAGCAGTTCTGGGGGGAGTCTTGGGGAGCTGTTTTTT. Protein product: CASSSGGSLGELFF.

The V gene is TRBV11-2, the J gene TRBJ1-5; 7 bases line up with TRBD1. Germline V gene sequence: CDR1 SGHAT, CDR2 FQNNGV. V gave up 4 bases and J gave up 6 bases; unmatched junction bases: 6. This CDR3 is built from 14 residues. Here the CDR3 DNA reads TGTGCCAGCAGCTCCGTACAGGGGCGTCAGCCCCAGCATTTT. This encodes CASSSVQGRQPQHF.

CDR3 coding DNA: TGCGCCAGCAGTGAGATCGACAGGGCGCGCCAGCCCCAGCATTTT. It translates to CASSEIDRARQPQHF. This chain joins TRBV10-2 and TRBJ1-5, with 7 bases matching TRBD1. In germline, CDR1 is WSHSY, CDR2 SAAADI. CDR3 length: 15 residues. The J segment lost 7 bases and the V segment lost 2 bases, leaving 8 bases of the junction unmatched.